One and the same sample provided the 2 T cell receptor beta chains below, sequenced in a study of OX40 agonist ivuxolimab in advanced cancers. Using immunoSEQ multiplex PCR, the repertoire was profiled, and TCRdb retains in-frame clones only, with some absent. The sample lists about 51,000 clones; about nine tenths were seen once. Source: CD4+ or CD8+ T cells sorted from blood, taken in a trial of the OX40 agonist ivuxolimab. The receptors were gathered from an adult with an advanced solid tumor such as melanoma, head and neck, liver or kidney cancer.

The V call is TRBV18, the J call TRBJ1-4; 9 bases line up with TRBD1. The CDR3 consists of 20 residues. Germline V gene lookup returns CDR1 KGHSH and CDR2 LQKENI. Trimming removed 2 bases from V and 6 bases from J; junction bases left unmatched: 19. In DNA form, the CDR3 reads TGTGCCAGCTCACCAGTGTCCAGGGACAGGGTATACAGGCTCGATGAAAAACTGTTTTTT. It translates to CASSPVSRDRVYRLDEKLFF.

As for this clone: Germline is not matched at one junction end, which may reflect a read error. In DNA form, the CDR3 reads TGTGCCAGTAGGCGACAAAACACCACATATTTT. Protein: CASRRQNTTYF. The rearrangement links TRBV19 to TRBJ1-3; D gene uncertain. From germline, CDR1 is LNHDA and CDR2 SQIVND (reference sequence). The CDR3 extends over 11 amino acids.